This TCR beta chain is from a study of blood T cell repertoires in COVID-19 (dated by TCRdb to the early 2020s). A note on the overall study: The collaborator samples originated in the United States, Italy and Spain and spanned the acute and convalescent phases of COVID-19. The prospective study material was composed of cDNA or gDNA derived from T cells, B-cell-depleted T cells, or PBMCs. The dataset comprised deeply sampled blood TCRbeta repertoires from subjects exposed to, actively infected with, or recovered from COVID-19. Where available, HLA class I and class II types were taken from metadata supplied by the sample provider and were not determined by assay-based typing. Sample metadata almost always included a de-identified subject ID, COVID-19 status, age in years and sex. Samples were obtained from the ongoing ImmuneRACE study (first 160 participants) and from approximately 1,200 subjects provided by 6 global collaborators. The repertoires were released in a freely available public database intended as a resource for research on the immune response to SARS-CoV-2. What the authors observed across the whole study: The quantity of clinical and demographic metadata differed by source and by participant and was supplied without curation.

Measured from the cysteine to the phenylalanine, the CDR3 is 15 residues long. Only the CDR3 portion is preserved as DNA: 45 bases, with reading frame beginning at the first base. V and J lose 2 bases and 12 bases, and a span of 17 bases separates them. The germline V gene sets CDR1 to SGHVS and CDR2 to FQNEAQ. In the case of this clone: The clone's antigen remains unknown. No much larger clone exists at a distance of one base, and base qualities are not known.

The immunoSEQ Assay, a bias-controlled multiplex PCR, was used to amplify TCRbeta CDR3 regions from genomic DNA. As for how the authors treated the data: The number of nucleated cells in each sample was estimated by amplification of reference gene primers within the assay. Sequence reads were collapsed and filtered to measure the absolute abundance of every unique TCRbeta CDR3 rearrangement. For each sample, productive Simpson clonality was calculated as the square root of Simpson's diversity index over productive rearrangements. TCRdb retrieved this table from immuneACCESS and kept in-frame rearrangements only. Not all clones are present; in checked studies, unresolved V genes account for under half, and no reason is known for the remainder. For V, J and clone size, that table is used; D and trimming come from the DNA. In this sample the table shows about 140,000 clones, 60% to 85% of which occur a single time. The ten biggest clones cover approximately 17% of the sample.

Each collaborating institution followed its own protocols to collect whole blood in K2EDTA tubes. For TCRbeta analysis, collaborators shipped samples as frozen whole blood, isolated PBMCs, or DNA extracted from either of those sample types. The sequence is built from TRBV7-8 and TRBJ1-6; perhaps TRBD1 is the D gene, with 5 bases matching. Sequenced material: peripheral blood. This receptor was taken from a man in his fifties or sixties with acute or convalescent COVID-19. The DNA reads TGTGCCAGCAGCTTAAGTCCGGGGGTTTTCGTACCCCTCCACTTT. This codes for CASSLSPGVFVPLHF.